Given below is one T cell receptor (beta chain) in context. This clone's antigen is unknown. No qualities accompany the bases; no much larger clone lies one base away. These data originate in a study of CD8 T cell repertoires and HIV-1 epitope variants (TCRdb year 2020). At the level of the whole study: Twenty-five peptides representing autologous and known Gag and Nef epitope variants were each used to stimulate T cells in separate culture wells. T cells were enriched using the EasySep Human T Cell Enrichment Kit and then co-cultured with an equal number of autologous T cell-negative cells acting as antigen-presenting cells. An aliquot of 1M T cells was set aside as an uncultured baseline condition, separate from the roughly 84 T cell cultures. Control conditions included a CMV, EBV and flu peptide pool, the Ebola AY9 epitope as negative control, and a no-peptide well. A total of 80 to 100 T cell cultures were run, with each culture condition performed in triplicate except for one peptide, which was performed in duplicate. The epitopes tested covered three Gag epitope families plus Nef HW9 and YT9. The cultures were grown for ten to eleven days in IMDM with gentamicin, and half of the media was changed on days 3 and 7 with IL-2, IL-7 and IL-15 added. Broader findings and caveats from the paper: The Nef KF9 family was recognized by five clonotypes and the HW9 family by one, and no responses to the TAALDMSHF plasma variant were observed. The study identified under ten antigen-specific TCR beta clonotypes, more than five of which appeared to be cross-reactive for autologous or known escape epitope variants. The assay identified only TCR beta chains and indicated proliferation in response to antigen, without indicating T cell function or cytokine profile.

CDR1 and CDR2, per the germline V gene, are MGHDK and SYGVNS. The V and J ends are trimmed by 0 bases and 4 bases, leaving 10 bases between them. The CDR3 runs 16 residues from the cysteine to the phenylalanine. The entry retains the CDR3 DNA only, 48 bases that are in frame from base 1. Sequencing of TCR beta CDR3 regions was performed at survey depth on the immunoSEQ platform. The QIAamp DNA micro kit was used to extract genomic DNA from every cultured and uncultured CD8+ T cell population. In the source study's methods: Samples with fewer than 5,000 productive reads were excluded, which removed about 6% of the 75 HIV peptide-stimulated cultures. A MANAFEST web app trimmed sequences to CDR3 and removed nonproductive sequences, CDR3s under 5 amino acids, and those not starting C or ending F/W. Clonotypes were classified as antigen-specific only if expansion was observed in at least 2 of 3 replicates versus the no-peptide control at FDR 0.01, only within one epitope family. Specific clonotypes also needed at least fivefold higher frequency than in wells stimulated with peptides from other epitope families. Drawn from immuneACCESS, this table holds only the in-frame rearrangements with V and J called that TCRdb kept. Clones are partly lost; checked studies trace under half to an unresolved V gene and leave the rest unexplained. V and J calls and clone size are given by that table; D and trimming were obtained from the DNA. The sample has 90,000 or so clones on record, approximately 70% of them singletons. 25% to 30% of the sample is in the top ten clones.

The EasySep Human CD8+ T Cell Enrichment Kit was used on day 10 to isolate CD8+ T cells from every culture. The chain links TRBV25-1 with TRBJ2-6; D gene: possibly TRBD2, on 6 matching bases. The sample consisted of uncultured baseline CD8+ T cells from peripheral blood mononuclear cells (PBMCs). The source of this sequence is a male donor with HIV. The CDR3 sequence is CASSEYGGAGANVLTF. The nucleotide sequence is given as TGTGCCAGCAGTGAATATGGAGGGGCCGGGGCCAACGTCCTGACTTTC.